This is a list of T cell receptor beta chains from one sample in a study of T cells expressing NK-cell markers. TCRdb processed the 5' RACE reads again and assigns one entry to each CDR3 protein, with no DNA. This sample carries 450,000 to 600,000 distinct CDR3 sequences, with around 3.3% going to the ten biggest clones. The sequencing sample was made of blood T cells: a sorted CD56 or NKG2C T cell subset, CD4+ or CD8+ T cells, or bulk PBMC T cells (not recorded which). These receptors were collected from a man younger than 35 in good health. The CDR3 runs from the conserved cysteine through the conserved F or W.

v_gene	j_gene	CDR3aa
TRBV4-2	TRBJ2-7	CASSQDETGRTYEQYF
TRBV7-2	TRBJ2-3	CASSLVSSNPTQYF
TRBV7-9	TRBJ2-7	CASSQERGAYYEQYF
TRBV30	TRBJ1-2	CAWSVLFHGYTF
TRBV5-1	TRBJ2-3	CASSFSGYTDTQYF
TRBV12-3/TRBV12-4	TRBJ1-2	CASSPGLGYTF
TRBV25-1	TRBJ2-5	CASNVGEKQYF
TRBV5-1	TRBJ2-2	CASSLTGAQFAGELFF
TRBV20-1	TRBJ2-3	CSARGPNRGDTQYF
TRBV6-1	TRBJ1-4	CASSPTPGTGKLFF